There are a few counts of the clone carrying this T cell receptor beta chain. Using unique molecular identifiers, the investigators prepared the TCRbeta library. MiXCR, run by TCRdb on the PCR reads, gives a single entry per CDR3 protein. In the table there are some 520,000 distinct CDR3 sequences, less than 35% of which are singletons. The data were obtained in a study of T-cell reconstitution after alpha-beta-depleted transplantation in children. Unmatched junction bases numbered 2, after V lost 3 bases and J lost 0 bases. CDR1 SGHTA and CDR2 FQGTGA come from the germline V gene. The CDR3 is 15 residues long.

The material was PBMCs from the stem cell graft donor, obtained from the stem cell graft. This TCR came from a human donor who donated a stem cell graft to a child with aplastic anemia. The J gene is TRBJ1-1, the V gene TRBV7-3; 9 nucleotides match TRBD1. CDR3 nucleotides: TGTGCCAGCAGCTTTGGACAGGGGATGAACACTGAAGCTTTCTTT. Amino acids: CASSFGQGMNTEAFF.